Following are 14 T cell receptor beta chains from one sample sequenced in a study of shared clonotypes between healthy human individuals. Assay used: immunoSEQ multiplex PCR; TCRdb lists only in-frame clones, some missing. The sample shows about 1 million clones, roughly 74% of them seen only once. What was sequenced was memory CD4+ T cells from PBMCs. Described subset: CD45RA-negative fraction. The receptors were gathered from a man aged 18 to 35 in good health. Some clones in this sample may be carry-over from other donors' samples.

CDR3: CASSPSGSINEQYF. CDR3 bases: TGTGCCAGCAGCCCAAGCGGGAGTATTAACGAGCAGTACTTC. This chain links TRBV28 with TRBJ2-7, with 8 bases matching TRBD2. V shed 6 bases and J 5 bases; nucleotides not matched to a gene: 9. The germline V gene has CDR1 MDHEN and CDR2 SYDVKM. The CDR3 extends over 14 amino acids.

V usage is TRBV13 and J usage is TRBJ2-7, with a tentative D call TRBD1 (5 bases). The V end lost 2 bases, the J end lost 3 bases, and 11 bases lay between the germline ends. The CDR3 length is 14 residues. Germline lookup yields CDR1 PRHDT and CDR2 FYEKMQ (reference sequence). DNA for the CDR3: TGTGCCAGCAGCTTATTTACAGGTAGCTACGAGCAGTACTTC. Protein product: CASSLFTGSYEQYF. Variable domain in full (rest from reference TRBV13 and TRBJ2-7): AAGVIQSPRHLIKEKRETATLKCYPIPRHDTVYWYQQGPGQDPQFLISFYEKMQSDKGSIPDRFSAQQFSDYHSELNMSSLELGDSALYFCASSLFTGSYEQYFGPGTRLTVT.

This chain uses TRBV4-3 with TRBJ2-7, with D maybe TRBD1 (6 bases). Germline CDR1 is LGHNA and CDR2 is YSLEER. V was trimmed by 1 base and J by 0 bases, leaving 13 bases between them. The CDR3 contains 16 residues. The CDR3 loop is CASSQGTEKVSYEQYF. The DNA of the CDR3 is TGCGCCAGCAGCCAAGGGACAGAAAAGGTCTCCTACGAGCAGTACTTC.

V usage is TRBV6-5 and J usage is TRBJ1-2; weak D call: TRBD1 (5 bases). Trimming pared 0 bases from V and 4 bases from J, leaving 12 bases between. Germline loops: CDR1 MNHEY, CDR2 SVGAGI. This CDR3 contains 15 residues. The CDR3 nucleotides read TGTGCCAGCAGTTACTCGCCGGGGGTATTCTATGGCTACACCTTC. The encoded protein is CASSYSPGVFYGYTF.

The V and J genes are TRBV6-4 and TRBJ1-4; 7 positions match TRBD1. Germline CDR1 MRHNA, CDR2 SNTAGT. This CDR3 spans 17 amino acids. V shed 4 bases, J shed 3 bases, and the junction held 11 bases outside the gene matches. In DNA, the CDR3 is TGTGCCAGCAGTGCCAGGGACAGCCGTGCGGCTAATGAAAAACTGTTTTTT. It codes for CASSARDSRAANEKLFF.

This clone came up once. CDR3 bases: TGTGCCAGCAGCTCTCGCGCGTATGACACAGATACGCAGTATTTT. Protein product: CASSSRAYDTDTQYF. V usage is TRBV11-3 and J usage is TRBJ2-3; D is unclear. The CDR3 covers 15 residues. Between the trimmed V and J ends, which lost 4 bases and 2 bases, there was a span of 13 bases. Per the germline V gene, CDR1 is SGHNT and CDR2 is YENEEA.

On this clone: The sample carries other DNA sequences with the same CDR3. V and J are TRBV14 and TRBJ2-3, with D uncertain. CDR3 length: 13 amino acids. Looked up from germline, CDR1 is SGHDN and CDR2 is FVKESK. V lost 1 base, J lost 6 bases, and 8 bases lay in between. The CDR3 DNA reads as TGTGCCAGCAGCCAAGTATACGGGGATACGCAGTATTTT. Amino acid sequence: CASSQVYGDTQYF.

Points on this clone: The sample has other DNA sequences that encode this CDR3 too. The CDR3, as DNA: TGTGCCAGCAGCTTAGGACTAGCGGGAGGCTACGAGCAGTACTTC. Translation gives CASSLGLAGGYEQYF. The chain joins TRBV7-2 to TRBJ2-7, with TRBD2 matching 13 bases. The ends lost 1 base at V and 3 bases at J; junction bases unmatched: 0. The CDR3 is 15 amino acids. In germline, CDR1 is SGHTA, CDR2 FQGNSA.

The V and J genes are TRBV5-4 and TRBJ2-7; TRBD1 agrees at 9 bases. The V gene's germline CDR1 is SGHNT and CDR2 YYREEE (reference sequence). CDR3 size: 15 residues. The junction had 4 bases not matched to a gene; V was cut back by 3 bases and J by 0 bases. The CDR3 loop is CASSSGTGYSYEQYF. The DNA for the CDR3 is TGTGCCAGCAGCTCCGGGACAGGGTACTCCTACGAGCAGTACTTC. Full variable domain (remainder filled in from reference TRBV5-4 and TRBJ2-7): ETGVTQSPTHLIKTRGQQVTLRCSSQSGHNTVSWYQQALGQGPQFIFQYYREEENGRGNFPPRFSGLQFPNYSSELNVNALELDDSALYLCASSSGTGYSYEQYFGPGTRLTVT.

The gene calls are TRBV6-5 and TRBJ2-7; 10 bases align to TRBD1. The CDR3 is made up of 15 amino acids. Germline CDR1 and CDR2: MNHEY and SVGAGI. V trimming: 0 bases; J trimming: 7 bases; junction bases outside the gene matches: 6. CDR3 sequence reads: CASSYSGTGAGEQYF. In DNA form, the CDR3 reads TGTGCCAGCAGTTACTCGGGGACAGGGGCCGGAGAGCAGTACTTC.

The chain recombines TRBV5-1 with TRBJ2-1, with D unresolved. V was pared by 5 bases and J by 5 bases, with 8 bases between. This CDR3 is built from 12 residues. Germline V gene lookup returns CDR1 SGHRS and CDR2 YFSETQ. The CDR3 loop reads CASRLIHNEQFF. In nucleotides, the CDR3 is TGCGCCAGCAGGCTCATTCACAATGAGCAGTTCTTC.

This clone was found once. This sequence joins TRBV10-2 and TRBJ2-1; TRBD2 agrees at 9 bases. Germline lookup yields CDR1 WSHSY and CDR2 SAAADI. CDR3 length: 16 residues. V lost 7 bases and J lost 3; bases outside the gene matches: 10. The CDR3, as DNA: TGCGCCAGCACGGGGAGGGGTAGCGGGAGCTACAATGAGCAGTTCTTC. It codes for CASTGRGSGSYNEQFF.

The chain couples TRBV27 to TRBJ2-5; tentatively, D is TRBD2 (6 bases). CDR3 size: 18 residues. From germline, CDR1 is MNHEY and CDR2 SMNVEV (reference sequence). V lost 5 bases and J lost 4, with 26 bases in between. CDR3 nucleotides: TGTGCCAGCAGTCCTACATCCGGCGGGGCGACTCCCCGAGAGACCCAGTACTTC. Translated: CASSPTSGGATPRETQYF.

The chain joins TRBV5-4 to TRBJ2-7, with D perhaps TRBD2 (5 bases). This CDR3 has 15 residues. Trimming cost V 4 bases and J 0 bases, with 14 bases left between them. Looked up from germline, CDR1 is SGHNT and CDR2 is YYREEE (reference sequence). CDR3 residues: CASSPPPGSSYEQYF. Written as DNA, the CDR3 is TGTGCCAGCAGCCCCCCACCGGGAAGCTCCTACGAGCAGTACTTC.